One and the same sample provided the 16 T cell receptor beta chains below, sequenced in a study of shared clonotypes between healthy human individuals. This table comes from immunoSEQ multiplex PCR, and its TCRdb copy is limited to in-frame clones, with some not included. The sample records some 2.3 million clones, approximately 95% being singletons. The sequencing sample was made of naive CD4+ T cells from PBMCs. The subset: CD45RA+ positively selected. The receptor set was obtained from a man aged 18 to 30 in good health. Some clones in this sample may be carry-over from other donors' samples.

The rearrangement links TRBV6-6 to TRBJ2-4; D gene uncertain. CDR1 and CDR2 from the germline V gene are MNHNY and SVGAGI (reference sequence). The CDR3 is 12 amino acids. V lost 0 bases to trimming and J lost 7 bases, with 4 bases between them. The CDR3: CASSYSANIQYF. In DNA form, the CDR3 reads TGTGCCAGCAGTTACTCGGCGAACATTCAGTACTTC.

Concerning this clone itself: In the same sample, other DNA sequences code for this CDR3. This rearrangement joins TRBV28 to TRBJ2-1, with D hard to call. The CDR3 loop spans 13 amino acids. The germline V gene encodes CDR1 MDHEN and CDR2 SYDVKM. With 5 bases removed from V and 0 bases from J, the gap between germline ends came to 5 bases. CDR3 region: CASSPSSYNEQFF. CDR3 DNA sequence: TGTGCCAGCAGTCCCTCCTCCTACAATGAGCAGTTCTTC.

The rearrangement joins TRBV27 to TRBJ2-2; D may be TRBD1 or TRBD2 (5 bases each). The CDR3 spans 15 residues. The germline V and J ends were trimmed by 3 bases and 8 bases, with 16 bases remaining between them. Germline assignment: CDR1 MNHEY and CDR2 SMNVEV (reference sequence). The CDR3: CASSLGRDWSGELFF. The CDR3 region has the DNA TGTGCCAGCAGTTTGGGACGGGATTGGTCTGGGGAGCTGTTTTTT.

The CDR3: CASSDQSGDAGELFF. The CDR3 region has the DNA TGCGCCAGCAGTGACCAGTCGGGGGATGCCGGGGAGCTGTTTTTT. This chain connects TRBV10-1 to TRBJ2-2, with D possibly matching TRBD2 (6 bases). V lost 3 bases and J 6 bases, leaving 14 bases between the germline ends. Per the germline V gene, CDR1 is WNHNN and CDR2 is SYGVQD (reference sequence). The CDR3 totals 15 residues.

The CDR3 bases are TGTGCCAGCACCTTCGACCTCCGACCCCTATCCTACGAGCAGTACTTC. It encodes CASTFDLRPLSYEQYF. The chain joins TRBV21-1 to TRBJ2-7. TRBV21-1 is annotated as a pseudogene. This CDR3 spans 16 amino acids.

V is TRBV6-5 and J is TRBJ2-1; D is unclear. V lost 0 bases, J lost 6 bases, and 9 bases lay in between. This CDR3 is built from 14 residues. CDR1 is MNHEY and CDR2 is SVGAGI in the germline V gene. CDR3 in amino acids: CASSYSIYLNEQFF. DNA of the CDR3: TGTGCCAGCAGTTACTCGATTTACCTCAATGAGCAGTTCTTC.

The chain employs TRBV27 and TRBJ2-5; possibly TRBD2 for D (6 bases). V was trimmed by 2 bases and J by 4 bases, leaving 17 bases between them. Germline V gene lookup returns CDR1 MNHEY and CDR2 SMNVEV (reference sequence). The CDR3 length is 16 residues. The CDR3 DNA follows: TGTGCCAGCAGTTTAAGTCGGGAGAGGAGGCGAGAGACCCAGTACTTC. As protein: CASSLSRERRRETQYF.

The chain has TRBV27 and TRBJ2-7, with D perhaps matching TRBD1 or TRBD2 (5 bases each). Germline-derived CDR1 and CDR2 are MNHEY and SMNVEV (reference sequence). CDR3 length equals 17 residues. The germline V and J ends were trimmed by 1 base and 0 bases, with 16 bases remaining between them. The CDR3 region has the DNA TGTGCCAGCAGTTTATTATTTACGTTCGGGACCTCCTACGAGCAGTACTTC. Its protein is CASSLLFTFGTSYEQYF.

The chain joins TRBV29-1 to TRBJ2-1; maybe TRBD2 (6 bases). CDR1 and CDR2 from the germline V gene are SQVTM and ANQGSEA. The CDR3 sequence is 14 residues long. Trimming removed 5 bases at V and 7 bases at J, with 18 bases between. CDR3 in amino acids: CSVTARLSGNEQFF. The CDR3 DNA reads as TGCAGCGTTACTGCCCGGCTAAGCGGGAATGAGCAGTTCTTC.

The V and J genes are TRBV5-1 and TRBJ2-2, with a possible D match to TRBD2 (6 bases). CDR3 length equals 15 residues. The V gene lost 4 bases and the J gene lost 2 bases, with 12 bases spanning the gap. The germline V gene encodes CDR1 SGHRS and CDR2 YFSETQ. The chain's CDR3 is CASSPTSLNTGELFF. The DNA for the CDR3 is TGCGCCAGCAGCCCTACTAGCCTAAACACCGGGGAGCTGTTTTTT.

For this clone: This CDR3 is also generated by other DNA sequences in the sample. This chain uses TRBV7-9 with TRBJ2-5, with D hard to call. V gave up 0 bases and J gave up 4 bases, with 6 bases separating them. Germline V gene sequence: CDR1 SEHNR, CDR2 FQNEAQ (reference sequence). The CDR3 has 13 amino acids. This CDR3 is CASSLAGLETQYF. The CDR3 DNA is TGTGCCAGCAGCTTAGCAGGGTTAGAGACCCAGTACTTC. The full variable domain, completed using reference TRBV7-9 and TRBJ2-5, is DTGVSQNPRHKITKRGQNVTFRCDPISEHNRLYWYRQTLGQGPEFLTYFQNEAQLEKSRLLSDRFSAERPKGSFSTLEIQRTEQGDSAMYLCASSLAGLETQYFGPGTRLLVL.

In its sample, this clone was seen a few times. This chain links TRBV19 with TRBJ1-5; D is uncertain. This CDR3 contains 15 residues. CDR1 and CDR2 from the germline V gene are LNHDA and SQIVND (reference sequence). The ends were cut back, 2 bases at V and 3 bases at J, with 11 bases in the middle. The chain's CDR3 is CASSILEQLNQPQHF. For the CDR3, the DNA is TGTGCCAGTAGTATACTAGAACAGCTCAATCAGCCCCAGCATTTT.

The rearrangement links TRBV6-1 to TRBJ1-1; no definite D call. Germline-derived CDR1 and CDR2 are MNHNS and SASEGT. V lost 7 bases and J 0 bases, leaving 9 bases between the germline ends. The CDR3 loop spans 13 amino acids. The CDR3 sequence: CASNPGVNTEAFF. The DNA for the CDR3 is TGTGCCAGCAATCCGGGTGTGAACACTGAAGCTTTCTTT.

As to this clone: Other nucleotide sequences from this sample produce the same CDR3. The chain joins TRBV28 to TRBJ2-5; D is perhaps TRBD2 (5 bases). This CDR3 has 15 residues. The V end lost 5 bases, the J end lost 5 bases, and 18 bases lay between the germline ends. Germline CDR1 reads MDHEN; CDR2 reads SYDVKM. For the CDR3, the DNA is TGTGCCAGCAGTCCAGGTGGCGGGCGCCGGGAGACCCAGTACTTC. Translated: CASSPGGGRRETQYF.

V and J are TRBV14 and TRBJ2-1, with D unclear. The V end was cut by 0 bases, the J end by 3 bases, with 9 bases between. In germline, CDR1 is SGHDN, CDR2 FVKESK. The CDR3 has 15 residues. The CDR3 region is CASSQDPIYYNEQFF. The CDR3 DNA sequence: TGTGCCAGCAGCCAAGATCCGATTTACTACAATGAGCAGTTCTTC.

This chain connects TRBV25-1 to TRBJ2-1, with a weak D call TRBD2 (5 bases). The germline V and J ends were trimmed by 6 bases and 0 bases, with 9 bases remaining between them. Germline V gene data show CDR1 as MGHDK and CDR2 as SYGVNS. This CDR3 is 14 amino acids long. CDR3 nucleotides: TGTGCCAGCAGCCCACGGGGCTCCTACAATGAGCAGTTCTTC. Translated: CASSPRGSYNEQFF.